The subject of this entry is one TCR beta chain. What it binds is not known. Sequencing was performed with immunoSEQ multiplex PCR; in TCRdb, only in-frame clones are kept and a portion is missing. Found here are some 180,000 clones, approximately 95% of them singletons; the top ten hold 0.8% to 1.3%. The data originate from a study of T cell responses to AZD1222 COVID-19 vaccine. Deletions cut 2 bases from V and 2 bases from J, with 10 bases between. The CDR3 totals 15 residues. The germline V gene encodes CDR1 GTSNPN and CDR2 SVGIG (reference sequence). General study findings and limits: Most donors were white British and more were female, and clonal diversity was possibly underestimated. Close to half of all spike-specific TCRs reportedly target regions of the variants that are unmutated. Baseline testing showed seropositivity in only a handful of AZD1222 recipients. Distributed over spike, vaccine-associated CD4 TCRs predominated at 160-218 and 743-854.

Here the sequenced sample was peripheral blood, taken 28 days after the second dose of the MenACWY control vaccine. The TCR originated in an adult who received the MenACWY meningococcal vaccine as a control. The chain couples TRBV30 to TRBJ1-6; D remains ambiguous. CDR3 sequence (DNA): TGTGCCTGGAGTAGCGGGAGTACCTATAATTCACCCCTCCACTTT. Its protein product is CAWSSGSTYNSPLHF.